The source of this TCR beta chain is a study of cytomegalovirus exposure and HLA in healthy donors. PCR used 60 Vbeta primers and 13 Jbeta primers. TCRdb's table, derived via immunoSEQ multiplex PCR, lists solely in-frame clones and lacks some. The sample records approximately 200,000 clones, around 79% being singletons. Per the germline V gene, CDR1 is GTSNPN and CDR2 is SVGIG (reference sequence). This CDR3 comprises 13 residues. V lost 3 bases, J lost 1 base, and 1 base stayed unmatched. This clone was recorded once. Its antigen remains unidentified. Study-wide results and caveats: With later analysis, a missense DCLRE1C variant became linked to TCR beta V- and J-gene trimming.

The sequenced material came from PBMCs. The chain uses TRBV30 and TRBJ1-1; 8 bases align to TRBD1. This sequence originates from a girl aged 10-17 years in good health and CMV-seropositive. In DNA, the CDR3 is TGTGCCTGGAGCACAGGGGGGAACACTGAAGCTTTCTTT. Its translation is CAWSTGGNTEAFF.